This entry is about one T cell receptor beta chain. The data were obtained in a study of control samples from healthy donors and cancer patients. The germline CDR1 and CDR2 sequences are MDHEN and SYDVKM. The V gene lost 2 bases and the J gene lost 0 bases, with 13 bases spanning the gap. The CDR3 totals 16 residues. Method: immunoSEQ multiplex PCR; TCRdb's copy keeps in-frame clones and lacks some. The top ten clones hold 8% to 10% of a sample with 65,000 to 85,000 clones, around 90% of them seen once. The sequencing input was PBMCs. This TCR was sampled from a woman aged 45 to 65 with colorectal cancer. This chain connects TRBV28 to TRBJ1-1, with D hard to call. CDR3 DNA sequence: TGTGCCAGCAGTTTAAAAGGAACGATAATGAACACTGAAGCTTTCTTT. Its protein is CASSLKGTIMNTEAFF.